The clone carrying this TCR beta chain was detected many times. The entry originates in a study of T cells in Graves' hyperthyroidism and ophthalmopathy. TCR beta CDR3 region amplification was performed from RNA transcripts. In the first-round RT-PCR of the TCR CDR3, the HTBI primer set was used. TCRdb reprocessed the multiplex PCR reads with MiXCR, giving one entry per CDR3 protein. The table includes about 400,000 distinct CDR3 sequences, roughly 15% detected once. This TCR derives from a woman in her fifties or sixties with Graves' ophthalmopathy. Sequenced: blood.

Here the CDR3 DNA reads TGTGCCACCAGTGATTTACGACAGGGGAGGAACACCGGGGAGCTGTTTTTT. Amino acids: CATSDLRQGRNTGELFF. The V and J genes are TRBV24-1 and TRBJ2-2, with 8 bases matching TRBD1. The V gene end was trimmed by 1 base and the J gene end by 1 base; junction bases not matched to a gene: 4. CDR1 and CDR2 from the germline V gene are KGHDR and SFDVKD. This CDR3 has 17 amino acids.